One sample yielded the 7 T cell receptor beta chains listed below, sequenced in a study of tissue T cells after allogeneic stem cell transplantation. Clones were read by immunoSEQ multiplex PCR, and TCRdb kept only the in-frame ones, dropping some. Of 45,000 to 50,000 clones listed, 73% are singletons. The sample was sorted cells pooled from one or two spleens. Every receptor here comes from a pool of C57BL/6 mice in good health.

About this clone itself: The listed genes are named as in mouse. The read ends 1 residue before the CDR3 terminus; that terminus is restored from the germline J gene. V is TRBV13-3 and J is TRBJ2-1; TRBD2 might be the D (6 bases). The CDR3 runs to 14 residues. Trimming removed 0 bases from V and 7 bases from J, with 11 bases in between. From germline, CDR1 is NNHDY and CDR2 SYVADS. The CDR3 reads CASSDGWGVAEQFF. CDR3 DNA, as far as it was read: TGTGCCAGCAGTGATGGCTGGGGCGTGGCTGAGCAGTTC.

This clone was counted a few times. The listed genes are named as in mouse. With the read ending 1 residue before the CDR3 end, the germline J gene is used to fill in that end. The J gene is TRBJ2-7, the V gene TRBV20; 9 nucleotides line up with TRBD2. The trim removed 5 bases at V and 5 bases at J, leaving 4 bases unmatched. From germline, CDR1 is GFQATS and CDR2 STVNSAI. This CDR3 is 12 amino acids long. CDR3 DNA, as far as it was read: TGTGGTGCTTTGGGGGGGCGCAATGAACAGTAC. Translation gives CGALGGRNEQY. The whole CDR3 reads CGALGGRNEQYF. The full variable domain, its missing parts supplied by reference TRBV20 and TRBJ2-7, is GALVYQYPRRTICKSGTSMRMECQAVGFQATSVAWYRQSPQKTFELIALSTVNSAIKYEQNFTQEKFPISHPNLSFSSMTVLNAYLEDRGLYLCGALGGRNEQYFGPGTRLTVL.

About this clone itself: Gene and germline names: mouse. The read ends 1 residue before the CDR3 terminus; that terminus is restored from the germline J gene. This sequence joins TRBV19 and TRBJ2-1; 13 bases are shared with TRBD2. CDR1 and CDR2 (germline): FNHDT, SITEND (reference sequence). The CDR3 is made up of 15 amino acids. V lost 5 bases to trimming and J lost 5 bases; unmatched junction nucleotides: 4. CDR3 in amino acids: CASRDWGGADAEQFF. CDR3 bases read: TGTGCCAGCAGGGACTGGGGGGGCGCAGATGCTGAGCAGTTC.

As regards this clone: Gene names follow the mouse nomenclature. CDR3 residues: CASSGSSYEQYF. CDR3 DNA (partial): TGTGCCAGCAGCGGTAGCTCCTATGAACAGTAC. The gene calls are TRBV3 and TRBJ2-7; unclear D gene. The sequence runs out 1 residue before the end of the CDR3; the remainder is reconstructed from the germline J gene. Trimming took 5 bases from V and 0 from J, leaving 5 bases between them. This CDR3 is 12 amino acids long. Germline V lookup: CDR1 SNHLY, CDR2 FYNGKV (reference sequence).

This clone turned up a few times. The genes and germline here are from mouse. The DNA ends 1 residue before the CDR3 does, and the rest of the CDR3 is filled in from the germline J gene. The chain couples TRBV1 to TRBJ2-7; 12 positions match TRBD2. Germline values: CDR1 NSQYPW, CDR2 LRSPGD (reference sequence). This CDR3 contains 14 residues. After removal of 6 bases from V and 6 bases from J, the junction contained 6 bases not matched to a gene. CDR3 protein: CTCRSTGGALEQYF. CDR3 DNA (partial): TGCACCTGCAGATCGACTGGGGGGGCGCTTGAACAGTAC.

As regards this clone: The germline and genes are mouse ones. The read gets to within 1 residue of the CDR3 end, and the germline J gene fills in the rest. The chain recombines TRBV12-1 with TRBJ2-4; possible D gene TRBD1, 6 bases. The ends were cut back, 1 base at V and 3 bases at J, with 10 bases in the middle. This CDR3 region has 14 residues. Germline values: CDR1 SGHSN, CDR2 HYEKVE. The sequenced part of the CDR3 DNA is TGTGCCAGCTCTCTTCCGGGACACCAAAACACCTTGTAC. Its translation is CASSLPGHQNTLY. The whole CDR3 sequence is CASSLPGHQNTLYF.

With respect to this clone: All gene names here are mouse names. The read ends 1 residue shy of where the CDR3 ends; the end is completed using the germline J gene. The chain links TRBV13-2 to TRBJ1-5; D might be TRBD1 (6 bases). Trimming took off 0 bases at V and 1 base at J, with 8 bases between the two ends. Germline V gives CDR1 NNHNN, CDR2 SYGAGS (reference sequence). The CDR3 is 15 amino acids. The CDR3 DNA, read in part, is TGTGCCAGCGGTGATGGGAGGGGGAACAACCAGGCTCCGCTT. It is translated as CASGDGRGNNQAPL. The CDR3 reads in full as CASGDGRGNNQAPLF.